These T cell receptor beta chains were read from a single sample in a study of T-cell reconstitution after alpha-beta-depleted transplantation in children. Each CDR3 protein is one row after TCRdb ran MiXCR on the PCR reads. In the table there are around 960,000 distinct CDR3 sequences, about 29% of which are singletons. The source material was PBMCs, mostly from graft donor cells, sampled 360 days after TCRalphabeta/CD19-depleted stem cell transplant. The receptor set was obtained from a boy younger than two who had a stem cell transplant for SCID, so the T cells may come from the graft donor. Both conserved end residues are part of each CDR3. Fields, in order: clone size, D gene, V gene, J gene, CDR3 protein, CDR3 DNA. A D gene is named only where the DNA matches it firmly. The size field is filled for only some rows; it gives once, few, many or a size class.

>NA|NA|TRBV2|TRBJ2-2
CAVASLGGEVFTGELFF
TGTGCCGTAGCCTCCCTCGGGGGCGAGGTTTTCACCGGGGAGCTGTTTTTT
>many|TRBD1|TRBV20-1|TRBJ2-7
CSARPPGQLYEQYF
TGCAGTGCTAGGCCCCCGGGACAGCTCTACGAGCAGTACTTC
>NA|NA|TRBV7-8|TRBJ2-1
CASSLDAPGLYNEQFF
TGTGCCAGCAGCTTAGATGCCCCGGGACTTTACAATGAGCAGTTCTTC
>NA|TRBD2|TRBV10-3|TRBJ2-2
CAISEPAGGELFF
TGTGCCATCAGTGAGCCAGCGGGGGGGGAGCTGTTTTTT
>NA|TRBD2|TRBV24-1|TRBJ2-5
CATSATSGGRETQYF
TGTGCCACCAGTGCCACTAGCGGGGGGAGAGAGACCCAGTACTTC
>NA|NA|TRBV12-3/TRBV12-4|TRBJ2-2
CASSLGAQIF
TGTGCCAGCAGTTTGGGGGCCCAAATTTTT
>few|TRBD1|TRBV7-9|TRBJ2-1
CASSLEDRGTVEQFF
TGTGCCAGCAGCTTAGAAGACAGGGGGACGGTTGAGCAGTTCTTC
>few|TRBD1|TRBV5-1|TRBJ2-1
CASSLLPGQGRNEQFF
TGCGCCAGCAGCTTGCTTCCGGGACAGGGTAGAAATGAGCAGTTCTTC
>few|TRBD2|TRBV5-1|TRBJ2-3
CASAGGPRDTQYF
TGCGCCAGCGCGGGGGGGCCCAGAGATACGCAGTATTTT
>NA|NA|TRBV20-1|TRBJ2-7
CSAALPGYSYEQYF
TGCAGTGCTGCCCTTCCGGGTTACTCCTACGAGCAGTACTTC
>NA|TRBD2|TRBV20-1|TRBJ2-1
CSARVPSGAWSYNEQFF
TGCAGTGCTAGGGTTCCTAGCGGGGCCTGGTCCTACAATGAGCAGTTCTTC
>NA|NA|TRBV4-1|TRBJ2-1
CASSPLLGPSSYNEQFF
TGCGCCAGCAGCCCCTTGTTAGGGCCAAGCTCCTACAATGAGCAGTTCTTC
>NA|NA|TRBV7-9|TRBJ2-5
CASSKAGAQETQYF
TGTGCCAGCAGCAAAGCCGGGGCCCAAGAGACCCAGTACTTC
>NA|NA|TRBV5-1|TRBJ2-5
CASSGNREKETQYF
TGCGCCAGCAGCGGCAACCGGGAAAAAGAGACCCAGTACTTC
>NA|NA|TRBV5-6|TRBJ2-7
CASSYGQLAYEQYF
TGTGCCAGCAGCTACGGACAGCTAGCCTACGAGCAGTACTTC
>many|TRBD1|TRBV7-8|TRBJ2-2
CASSFLGGQGNTGELFF
TGTGCCAGCAGCTTCCTCGGGGGACAGGGGAACACCGGGGAGCTGTTTTTT
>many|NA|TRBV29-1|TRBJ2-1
CSVGTAYNEQFF
TGCAGCGTTGGGACGGCTTACAATGAGCAGTTCTTC
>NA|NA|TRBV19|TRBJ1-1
CASSIAGRNTEAFF
TGTGCCAGTAGTATAGCAGGGAGGAACACTGAAGCTTTCTTT
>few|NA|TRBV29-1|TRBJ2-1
CSVRYNEQFF
TGCAGCGTCCGTTACAATGAGCAGTTCTTC
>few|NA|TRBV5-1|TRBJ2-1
CASSLVQGVDNEQFF
TGCGCCAGCAGCTTGGTGCAGGGAGTAGACAATGAGCAGTTCTTC
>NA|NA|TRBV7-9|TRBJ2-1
CASRTGMSNEQFF
TGTGCCAGCAGAACCGGGATGAGCAATGAGCAGTTCTTC
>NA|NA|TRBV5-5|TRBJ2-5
CASSLGSGSETQYF
TGTGCCAGCAGCTTGGGCTCGGGTTCAGAGACCCAGTACTTC
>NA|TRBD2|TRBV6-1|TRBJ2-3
CASSKVPRLTSGGADTQYF
TGTGCCAGCAGTAAAGTACCTCGCCTGACTAGCGGGGGCGCAGATACGCAGTATTTT
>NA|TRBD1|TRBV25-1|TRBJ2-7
CASSEYSARGRPYEQYF
TGTGCCAGCAGTGAATACTCGGCGAGGGGGCGCCCCTACGAGCAGTACTTC
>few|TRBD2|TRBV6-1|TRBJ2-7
CASSEGTSGAYSYEQYF
TGTGCCAGCAGTGAAGGGACTAGCGGGGCCTACTCCTACGAGCAGTACTTC
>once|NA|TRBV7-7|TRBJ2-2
CASSLAALGYTGELFF
TGTGCCAGCAGCTTAGCCGCGTTGGGATACACCGGGGAGCTGTTTTTT
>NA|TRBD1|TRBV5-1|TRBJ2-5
CASSQGTGEETQYF
TGCGCCAGCAGCCAAGGGACAGGAGAAGAGACCCAGTACTTC
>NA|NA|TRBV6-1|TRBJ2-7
CASRNSPSIYEQYF
TGTGCCAGCAGGAACTCACCTTCCATCTACGAGCAGTACTTC
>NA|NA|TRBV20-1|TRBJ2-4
CSASPQGLAAKNIQYF
TGCAGTGCCAGTCCTCAAGGCCTGGCAGCCAAAAACATTCAGTACTTC
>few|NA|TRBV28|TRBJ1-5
CASSSAPGSGNQPQHF
TGTGCCAGCAGTTCCGCCCCGGGTTCGGGGAATCAGCCCCAGCATTTT
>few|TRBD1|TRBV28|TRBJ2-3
CASRYDRGPGTQYF
TGTGCCAGCAGGTATGACAGGGGCCCAGGGACGCAGTATTTT
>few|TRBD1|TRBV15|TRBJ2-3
CATSRELRQGADTQYF
TGTGCCACCAGCAGAGAGTTGAGACAGGGGGCAGATACGCAGTATTTT
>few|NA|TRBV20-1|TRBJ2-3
CSAIFPRDTQYF
TGCAGTGCCATCTTCCCAAGAGATACGCAGTATTTT
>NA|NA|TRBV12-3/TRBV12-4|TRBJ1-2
CASSSQEGYTF
TGTGCCAGCAGTTCCCAGGAAGGCTACACCTTC
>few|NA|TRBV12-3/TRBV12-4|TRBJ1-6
CASTPFGTNSPLHF
TGTGCCAGCACCCCTTTCGGGACTAATTCACCCCTCCACTTT
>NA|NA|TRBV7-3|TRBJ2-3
CASSSQRGGMDTQYF
TGTGCCAGCAGCTCTCAGAGGGGGGGCATGGATACGCAGTATTTT
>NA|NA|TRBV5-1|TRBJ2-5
CASSLRLDVGETQYF
TGCGCCAGCAGCCTGAGACTAGACGTAGGAGAGACCCAGTACTTC
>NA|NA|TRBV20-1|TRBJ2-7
CSVTKPVGYEQYF
TGCAGTGTTACCAAACCGGTGGGCTACGAGCAGTACTTC
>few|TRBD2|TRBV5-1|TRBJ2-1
CASSPGGMDEQFF
TGCGCCAGCAGCCCGGGAGGGATGGATGAGCAGTTCTTC
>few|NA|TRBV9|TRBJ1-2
CASSVDGLPMGYTF
TGTGCCAGCAGCGTAGACGGTCTCCCTATGGGCTACACCTTC
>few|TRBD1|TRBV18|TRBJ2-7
CASSPALRQGAYEQYF
TGTGCCAGCTCACCGGCCCTTAGACAGGGGGCCTACGAGCAGTACTTC
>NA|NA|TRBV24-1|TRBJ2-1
CATTSSSYNEQFF
TGTGCCACCACCAGCAGCTCCTACAATGAGCAGTTCTTC
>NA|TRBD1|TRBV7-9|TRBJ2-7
CASSLRTGSGEQYF
TGTGCCAGCAGCTTACGGACAGGGAGCGGCGAGCAGTACTTC
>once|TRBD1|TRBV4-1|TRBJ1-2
CASSQVWGGQFRSYYGYTF
TGCGCCAGCAGCCAAGTATGGGGGGGACAGTTTAGGTCCTACTATGGCTACACCTTC
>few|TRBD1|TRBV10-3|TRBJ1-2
CAISWDRGNGYTF
TGTGCCATCAGCTGGGACAGGGGGAATGGCTACACCTTC
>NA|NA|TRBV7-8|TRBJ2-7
CASSLVAGHEQYF
TGTGCCAGCAGCTTAGTTGCAGGCCACGAGCAGTACTTC
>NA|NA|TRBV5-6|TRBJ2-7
CASSRTTTGLYEQYF
TGTGCCAGCAGCCGGACTACTACAGGGCTCTACGAGCAGTACTTC
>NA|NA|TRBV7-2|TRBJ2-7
CASSSQTQLTYEQYF
TGTGCCAGCAGCTCACAAACTCAGCTTACCTACGAGCAGTACTTC
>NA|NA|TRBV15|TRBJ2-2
CATSRGQPNTGELFF
TGTGCCACCAGCAGAGGACAACCGAACACCGGGGAGCTGTTTTTT
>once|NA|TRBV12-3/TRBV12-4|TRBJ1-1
CASSLSALGAFF
TGTGCCAGCAGTTTATCGGCATTAGGGGCTTTCTTT
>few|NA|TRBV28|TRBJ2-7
CASSTPKTGAYEQYF
TGTGCCAGCAGCACGCCAAAGACAGGAGCCTACGAGCAGTACTTC
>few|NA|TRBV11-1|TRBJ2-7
CASSSTLTVPPFKSYEQYF
TGTGCCAGCAGCTCAACCTTGACAGTTCCCCCCTTTAAATCCTACGAGCAGTACTTC
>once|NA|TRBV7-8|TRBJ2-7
CASSLGQTTGPEQYF
TGTGCCAGCAGCTTAGGCCAAACTACAGGGCCCGAGCAGTACTTC
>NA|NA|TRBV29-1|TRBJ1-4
CSARVSTNEKLFF
TGCAGCGCCAGGGTATCAACTAATGAAAAACTGTTTTTT
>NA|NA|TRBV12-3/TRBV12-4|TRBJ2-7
CASSLAAGGATYEQYF
TGTGCCAGCAGTTTAGCGGCGGGCGGGGCGACCTACGAGCAGTACTTC
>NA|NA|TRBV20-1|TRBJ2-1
CSARGRTGGSSYNEQFF
TGCAGTGCTAGAGGTCGGACAGGCGGGAGCTCCTACAATGAGCAGTTCTTC